The subject of this entry is one T cell receptor (beta chain). Its antigen remains unidentified. No much larger clone is present one base from it, and per-base qualities are unavailable. The data are from a study of CD8 T cell repertoires and HIV-1 epitope variants (dated by TCRdb to the early 2020s). Broadly, across the study: T cells were stimulated in separate culture wells with each of twenty-five peptides representing autologous and known Gag and Nef epitope variants. The control conditions were a CMV, EBV and flu peptide pool, the Ebola AY9 epitope as a negative control, and a well with no peptide. T cells were enriched using the EasySep Human T Cell Enrichment Kit and then co-cultured with an equal number of autologous T cell-negative cells acting as antigen-presenting cells. An aliquot of 1M T cells was saved as an uncultured baseline condition, separate from the 80 to 85 T cell cultures. Cultures were maintained for around 10 days in IMDM with gentamicin, and half-media changes adding IL-2, IL-7 and IL-15 were performed on days 3 and 7. A total of 83 T cell cultures were run, with each culture condition done in triplicate except for one peptide, which was done in duplicate. The epitopes tested were three Gag epitope families plus Nef HW9 and YT9. What the study reported, not specific to this receptor: Nine or ten antigen-specific TCR beta clonotypes were identified, and about six of them appeared cross-reactive for autologous or known escape epitope variants. The assay could identify only TCR beta chains and pointed to proliferation in response to antigen, not to T cell function or cytokine profile. Roughly 5 clonotypes recognized the Nef KF9 family and one clonotype recognized the HW9 family, while no responses were seen to the TAALDMSHF plasma variant.

V and J are truncated by 4 bases and 5 bases respectively, leaving an intervening sequence of 12 bases. The CDR3 numbers 14 residues from cysteine through phenylalanine. The only DNA kept is the CDR3, 42 bases in frame from the first base. The germline V gene supplies CDR1 SGDLS and CDR2 YYNGEE. The immunoSEQ platform was used to sequence TCR beta CDR3 regions at survey depth. The QIAamp DNA micro kit was used to extract genomic DNA from every cultured and uncultured CD8+ T cell population. In the original analysis: Samples with fewer than 5,000 productive reads were excluded, which removed about 6% of the roughly 80 HIV peptide-stimulated cultures. A MANAFEST web app trimmed sequences to CDR3 and removed nonproductive sequences, CDR3s under 5 amino acids, and those not starting C or ending F/W. Clonotypes were classified as antigen-specific only if expansion was observed in at least 2 of 3 replicates versus the no-peptide control at FDR 0.01, only within one epitope family. A specific clonotype also had to show a frequency at least fivefold higher than in wells stimulated with peptides from other epitope families. In TCRdb, the immuneACCESS table is reduced to in-frame sequences with V and J assigned. These tables do not hold every clone; where another copy was compared, an unresolved V gene accounts for under half, and the others remain unexplained. V and J calls and clone size come straight from that table; D and trimming were deduced from the DNA. The sample data list about 5,600 clones, and about three fifths of these were observed just once. Roughly two fifths of the sample lies in the top ten.

The EasySep Human CD8+ T Cell Enrichment Kit was used on day 10 to isolate CD8+ T cells from every culture. The sample taken for sequencing was cultured CD8+ T cells derived from PBMCs. This clonotype originated in a male donor with HIV. This chain joins TRBV9 to TRBJ1-4, and the D gene may be TRBD1, 6 bases matching. The nucleotide sequence reads TGTGCCAGCAGCACTACAGGGTCCAATGAAAAACTGTTTTTT. Its protein product is CASSTTGSNEKLFF.